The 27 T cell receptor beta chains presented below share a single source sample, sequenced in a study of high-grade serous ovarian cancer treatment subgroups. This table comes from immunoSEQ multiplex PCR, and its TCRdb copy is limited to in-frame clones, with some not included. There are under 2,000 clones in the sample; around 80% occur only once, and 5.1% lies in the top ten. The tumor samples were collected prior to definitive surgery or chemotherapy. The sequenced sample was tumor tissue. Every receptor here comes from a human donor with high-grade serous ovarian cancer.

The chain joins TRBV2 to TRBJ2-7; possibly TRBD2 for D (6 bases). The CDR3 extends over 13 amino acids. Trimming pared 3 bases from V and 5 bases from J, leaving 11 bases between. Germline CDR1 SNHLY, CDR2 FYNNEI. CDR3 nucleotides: TGTGCCAGCAGTGATGGGGGGACCGACGAGCAGTACTTC. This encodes CASSDGGTDEQYF.

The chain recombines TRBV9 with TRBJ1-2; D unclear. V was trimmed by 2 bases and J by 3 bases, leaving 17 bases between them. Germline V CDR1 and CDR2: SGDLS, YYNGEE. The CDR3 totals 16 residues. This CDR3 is CASSVGVGLSDYGYTF. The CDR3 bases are TGTGCCAGCAGCGTTGGGGTAGGGCTTAGCGACTATGGCTACACCTTC.

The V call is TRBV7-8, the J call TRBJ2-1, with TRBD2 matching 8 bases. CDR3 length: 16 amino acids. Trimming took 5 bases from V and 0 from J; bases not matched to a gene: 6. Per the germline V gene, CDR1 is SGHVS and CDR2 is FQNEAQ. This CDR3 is CASSRGLGGSYNEQFF. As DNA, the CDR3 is TGTGCCAGCAGCAGGGGACTAGGGGGCTCCTACAATGAGCAGTTCTTC.

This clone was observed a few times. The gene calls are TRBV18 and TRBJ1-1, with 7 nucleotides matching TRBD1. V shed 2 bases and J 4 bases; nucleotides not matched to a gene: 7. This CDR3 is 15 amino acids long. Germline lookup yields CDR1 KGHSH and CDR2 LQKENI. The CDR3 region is CASSPTMTGSTEAFF. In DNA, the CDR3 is TGTGCCAGCTCACCAACCATGACAGGGTCCACTGAAGCTTTCTTT.

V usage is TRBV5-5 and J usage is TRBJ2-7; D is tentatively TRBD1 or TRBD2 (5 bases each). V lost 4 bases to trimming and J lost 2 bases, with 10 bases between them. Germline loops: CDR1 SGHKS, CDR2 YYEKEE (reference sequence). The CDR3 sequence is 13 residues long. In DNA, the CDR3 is TGTGCCAGCAGCCGGGGACGGACCTACGAGCAGTACTTC. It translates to CASSRGRTYEQYF. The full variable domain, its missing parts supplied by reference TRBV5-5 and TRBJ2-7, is DAGVTQSPTHLIKTRGQQVTLRCSPISGHKSVSWYQQVLGQGPQFIFQYYEKEERGRGNFPDRFSARQFPNYSSELNVNALLLGDSALYLCASSRGRTYEQYFGPGTRLTVT.

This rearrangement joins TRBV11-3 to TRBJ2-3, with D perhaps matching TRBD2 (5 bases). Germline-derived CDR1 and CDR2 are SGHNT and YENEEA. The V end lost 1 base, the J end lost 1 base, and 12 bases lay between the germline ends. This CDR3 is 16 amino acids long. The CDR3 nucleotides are TGTGCCAGCAGCTTAGCACTAGGCGGGCGCACAGATACGCAGTATTTT. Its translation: CASSLALGGRTDTQYF.

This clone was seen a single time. CDR3 nucleotides: TGTGCCAGTTCTCCCCGAGGATTGGGGGCCACAGATACGCAGTATTTT. It specifies CASSPRGLGATDTQYF. The chain combines TRBV19 with TRBJ2-3, with D perhaps matching TRBD1 (6 bases). Germline V gene lookup returns CDR1 LNHDA and CDR2 SQIVND (reference sequence). V lost 8 bases and J lost 2, with 20 bases in between. The CDR3 contains 16 residues.

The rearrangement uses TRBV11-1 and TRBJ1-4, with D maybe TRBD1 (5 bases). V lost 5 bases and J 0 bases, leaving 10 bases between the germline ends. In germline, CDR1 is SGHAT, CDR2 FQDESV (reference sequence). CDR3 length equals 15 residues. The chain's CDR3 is CASSPRQTTNEKLFF. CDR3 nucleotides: TGTGCCAGCAGCCCGCGACAGACAACTAATGAAAAACTGTTTTTT.

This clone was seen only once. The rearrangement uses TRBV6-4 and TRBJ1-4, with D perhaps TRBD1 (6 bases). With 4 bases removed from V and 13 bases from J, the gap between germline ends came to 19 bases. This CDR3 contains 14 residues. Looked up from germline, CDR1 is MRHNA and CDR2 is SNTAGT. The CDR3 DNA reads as TGTGCCAGCAGTGTGCAGGGGCTCGTAGGTCGACTGTTTTTT. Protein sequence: CASSVQGLVGRLFF.

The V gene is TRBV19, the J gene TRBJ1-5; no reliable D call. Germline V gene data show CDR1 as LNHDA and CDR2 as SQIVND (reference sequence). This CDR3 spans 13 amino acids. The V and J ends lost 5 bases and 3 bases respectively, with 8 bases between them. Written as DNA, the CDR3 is TGTGCCAGTAGTGGGCAGCCCAATCAGCCCCAGCATTTT. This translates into CASSGQPNQPQHF. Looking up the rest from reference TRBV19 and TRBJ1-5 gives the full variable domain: DGGITQSPKYLFRKEGQNVTLSCEQNLNHDAMYWYRQDPGQGLRLIYYSQIVNDFQKGDIAEGYSVSREKKESFPLTVTSAQKNPTAFYLCASSGQPNQPQHFGDGTRLSIL.

The CDR3 DNA sequence: TGTGCCAGCAGCTTAAACCTAATCTTGGGGTCTGGTGAGCAGTTCTTC. Protein product: CASSLNLILGSGEQFF. The V call is TRBV27, the J call TRBJ2-1; D uncertain. CDR1 is MNHEY, CDR2 SMNVEV, per germline (reference sequence). The CDR3 consists of 16 residues. The V end lost 6 bases, the J end lost 9 bases, and 24 bases lay between the germline ends.

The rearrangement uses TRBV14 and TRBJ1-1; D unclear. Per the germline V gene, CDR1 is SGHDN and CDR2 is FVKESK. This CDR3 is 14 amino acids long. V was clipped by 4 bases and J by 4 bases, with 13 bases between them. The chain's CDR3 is CASSPYQDGTEAFF. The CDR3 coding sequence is TGTGCCAGCAGCCCCTACCAGGACGGCACTGAAGCTTTCTTT.

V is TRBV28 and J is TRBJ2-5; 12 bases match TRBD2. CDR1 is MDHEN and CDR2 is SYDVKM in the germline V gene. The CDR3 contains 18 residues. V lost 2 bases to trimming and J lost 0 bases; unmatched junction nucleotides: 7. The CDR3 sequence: CASSLEGLAGPYQETQYF. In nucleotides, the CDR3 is TGTGCCAGCAGTTTAGAGGGACTAGCGGGTCCTTACCAAGAGACCCAGTACTTC.

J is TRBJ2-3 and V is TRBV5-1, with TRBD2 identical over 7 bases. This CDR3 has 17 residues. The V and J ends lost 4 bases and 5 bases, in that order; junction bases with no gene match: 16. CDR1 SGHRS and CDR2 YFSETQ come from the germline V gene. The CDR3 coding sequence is TGCGCCAGCAGCCTCGCCGCCTCAAGCGGGACGGTAGATACGCAGTATTTT. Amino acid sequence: CASSLAASSGTVDTQYF.

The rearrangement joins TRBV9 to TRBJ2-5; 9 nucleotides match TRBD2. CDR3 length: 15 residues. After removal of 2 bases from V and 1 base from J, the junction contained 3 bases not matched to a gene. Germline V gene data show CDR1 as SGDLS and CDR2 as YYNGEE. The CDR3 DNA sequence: TGTGCCAGCAGCGTTAGCGGGAGTCCCCAAGAGACCCAGTACTTC. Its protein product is CASSVSGSPQETQYF.

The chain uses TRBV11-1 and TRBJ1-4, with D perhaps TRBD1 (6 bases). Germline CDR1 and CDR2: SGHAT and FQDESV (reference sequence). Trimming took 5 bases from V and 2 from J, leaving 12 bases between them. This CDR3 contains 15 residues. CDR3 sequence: CASSPDGQTNEKLFF. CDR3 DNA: TGTGCCAGCAGCCCTGACGGACAGACTAATGAAAAACTGTTTTTT.

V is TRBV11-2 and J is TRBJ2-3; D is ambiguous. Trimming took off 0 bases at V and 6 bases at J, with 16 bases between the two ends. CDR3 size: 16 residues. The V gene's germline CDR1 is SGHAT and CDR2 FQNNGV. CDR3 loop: CASSLDPPPLGDTQYF. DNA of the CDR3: TGTGCCAGCAGCTTAGATCCCCCACCCTTGGGGGATACGCAGTATTTT.

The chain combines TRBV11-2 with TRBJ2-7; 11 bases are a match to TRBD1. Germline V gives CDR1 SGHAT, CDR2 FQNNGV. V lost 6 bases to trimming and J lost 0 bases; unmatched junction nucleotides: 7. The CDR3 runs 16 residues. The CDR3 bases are TGTGCCAGCAGTTACCCCGGGACAGGGGGCTCCTACGAGCAGTACTTC. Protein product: CASSYPGTGGSYEQYF.

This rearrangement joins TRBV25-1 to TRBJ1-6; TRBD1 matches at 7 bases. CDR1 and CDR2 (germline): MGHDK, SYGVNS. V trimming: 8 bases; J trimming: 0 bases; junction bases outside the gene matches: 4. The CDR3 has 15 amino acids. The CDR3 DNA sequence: TGTGCCAGCTCCAGGGGGAGCTCCTATAATTCACCCCTCCACTTT. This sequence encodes CASSRGSSYNSPLHF.

CDR3 DNA sequence: TGTGCCAGCAGCAGACTAGCGGAAGCCAATGAGCAGTTCTTC. Protein: CASSRLAEANEQFF. V is TRBV7-3 and J is TRBJ2-1; 9 bases are shared with TRBD2. CDR3 length equals 14 residues. V lost 5 bases, J lost 6 bases, and 5 bases stayed unmatched. Germline V gene data show CDR1 as SGHTA and CDR2 as FQGTGA.

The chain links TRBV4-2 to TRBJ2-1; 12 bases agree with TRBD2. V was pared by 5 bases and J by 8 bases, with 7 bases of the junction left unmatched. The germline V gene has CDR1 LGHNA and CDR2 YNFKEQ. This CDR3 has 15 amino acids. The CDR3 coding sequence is TGTGCCAGCAGCGTGACTAGCGGGAGACAGGATGAGCAGTTCTTC. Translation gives CASSVTSGRQDEQFF.

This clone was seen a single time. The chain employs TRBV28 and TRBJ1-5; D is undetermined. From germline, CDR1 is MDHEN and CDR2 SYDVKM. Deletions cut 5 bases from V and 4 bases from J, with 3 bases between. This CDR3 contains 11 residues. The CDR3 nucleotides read TGTGCCAGCAGTACAAATCAGCCCCAGCATTTT. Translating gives CASSTNQPQHF.

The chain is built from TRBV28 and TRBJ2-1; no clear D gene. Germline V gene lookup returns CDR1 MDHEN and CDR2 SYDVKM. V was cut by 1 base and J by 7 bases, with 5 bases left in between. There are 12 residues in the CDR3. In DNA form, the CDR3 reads TGTGCCAGCAGTTTATCACCAAATGAGCAGTTCTTC. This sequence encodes CASSLSPNEQFF. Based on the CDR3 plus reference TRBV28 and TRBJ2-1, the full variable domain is DVKVTQSSRYLVKRTGEKVFLECVQDMDHENMFWYRQDPGLGLRLIYFSYDVKMKEKGDIPEGYSVSREKKERFSLILESASTNQTSMYLCASSLSPNEQFFGPGTRLTVL.

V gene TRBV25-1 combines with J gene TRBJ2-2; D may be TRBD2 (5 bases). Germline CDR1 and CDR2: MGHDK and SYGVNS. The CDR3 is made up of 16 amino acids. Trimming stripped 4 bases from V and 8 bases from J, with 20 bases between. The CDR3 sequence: CASSAIPVGVGGELFF. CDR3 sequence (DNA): TGTGCCAGCAGTGCGATCCCTGTCGGGGTGGGTGGGGAGCTGTTTTTT.

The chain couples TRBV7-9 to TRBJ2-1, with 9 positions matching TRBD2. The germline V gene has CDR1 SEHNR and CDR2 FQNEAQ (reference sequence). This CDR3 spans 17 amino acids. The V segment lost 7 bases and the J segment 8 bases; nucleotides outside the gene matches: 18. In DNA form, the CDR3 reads TGTGCCAGCAATTCTCACCGCGCGGGAGGGCCTGGGGATGAGCAGTTCTTC. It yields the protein CASNSHRAGGPGDEQFF.

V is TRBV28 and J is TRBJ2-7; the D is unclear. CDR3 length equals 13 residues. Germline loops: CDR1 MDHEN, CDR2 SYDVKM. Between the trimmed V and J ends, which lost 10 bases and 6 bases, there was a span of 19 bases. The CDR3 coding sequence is TGTGCCACCCGGGCCCCCTCGTATGGCGAGCAGTACTTC. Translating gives CATRAPSYGEQYF.

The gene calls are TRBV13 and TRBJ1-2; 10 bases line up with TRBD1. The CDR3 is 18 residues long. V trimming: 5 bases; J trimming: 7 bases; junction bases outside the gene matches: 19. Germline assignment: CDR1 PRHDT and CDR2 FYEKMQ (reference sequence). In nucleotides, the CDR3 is TGTGCCAGCAGCGAGACCGGGACAGGGGTCCCTTCGTGGGCTGGCTACACCTTC. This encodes CASSETGTGVPSWAGYTF.